These T cell receptor beta chains were read from a single sample in a study of T cell repertoires in cytomegalovirus infection. TCRdb reanalysed the reads using MiXCR and keeps one entry per CDR3 protein. The sample lists fewer than 700,000 distinct CDR3 sequences; approximately 25% were seen once. Sequencing was performed on CD8+ T cells from PBMCs. Every receptor here comes from a human donor in good health (CMV status not recorded). Some clones in this sample may be carry-over from other donors' samples. The CDR3 runs from the conserved cysteine through the conserved F or W. A D gene is named only where the DNA matches it firmly. For some rows the clone size is stated as once, few or many, or as a class when expanded; others skip it.

TRBV28,TRBJ1-1,16,few,NA,TGTGCCAGCAGTCCGACGGACGGGACACCTAACACTGAAGCTTTCTTT,CASSPTDGTPNTEAFF
TRBV25-1,TRBJ2-1,14,few,NA,TGTGCCAGCACTGACAACTCCATTGGGATTGAGCAGTTCTTC,CASTDNSIGIEQFF
TRBV20-1,TRBJ2-7,13,NA,NA,TGCAGTGCTAGAGTGAGGGGCCGGTACGAGCAGTACTTC,CSARVRGRYEQYF
TRBV5-1,TRBJ2-7,15,few,TRBD2,TGCGCCAGCAGCTTGACTGTAGCGGGGGATTACGAGCAGTACTTC,CASSLTVAGDYEQYF
TRBV27,TRBJ1-6,12,few,NA,TGTGCCAGCAGAGGCTATAATTCACCCCTCCACTTT,CASRGYNSPLHF
TRBV28,TRBJ2-2,16,NA,NA,TGTGCCAGCAGTTTCTTCGCCCAGGGGGGCACCGGGGAGCTGTTTTTT,CASSFFAQGGTGELFF
TRBV27,TRBJ1-5,14,many,NA,TGTGCCAGCAGTTTAGGGGGGCGCGGCCAGCCCCAGCATTTT,CASSLGGRGQPQHF
TRBV20-1,TRBJ2-7,14,NA,NA,TGCAGTGCTAGAGATTATAGGGGGGGGTACGAGCAGTACTTC,CSARDYRGGYEQYF
TRBV14,TRBJ2-1,19,few,NA,TGTGCCAGCAGCCAAGAACCACGGGCCGGGCGAAACTCCTACAATGAGCAGTTCTTC,CASSQEPRAGRNSYNEQFF
TRBV7-6,TRBJ1-2,16,NA,TRBD1,TGTACCAGCAGCTTAGCGCGGACAGGGGGCGACTATGGCTACACCTTC,CTSSLARTGGDYGYTF
TRBV13,TRBJ2-1,14,NA,TRBD2,TGTGCCAGCAGCTCCCAGCGGGGGGTTAATGAGCAGTTCTTC,CASSSQRGVNEQFF
TRBV6-6,TRBJ2-2,13,NA,NA,TGTGCCAGCACCCTCTGGGGCACCGGGGAGCTGTTTTTT,CASTLWGTGELFF
TRBV6-2/TRBV6-3,TRBJ1-2,15,few,TRBD1,TGTGCCAGCAGTTACTCGAAAGGGGGCAGCTATGGCTACACCTTC,CASSYSKGGSYGYTF
TRBV7-2,TRBJ2-3,15,many,TRBD1,TGTGCCAGCAGCTTTGAGGGGGCAATGGGAGATACGCAGTATTTT,CASSFEGAMGDTQYF
TRBV6-2/TRBV6-3,TRBJ1-5,16,many,NA,TGTGCCAGCAGATCATACGGGGAGACCTTAAATCAGCCCCAGCATTTT,CASRSYGETLNQPQHF
TRBV10-3,TRBJ1-1,14,NA,NA,TGTGCCATCAGCGATGATCTGAGGGACACTGAAGCTTTCTTT,CAISDDLRDTEAFF
TRBV28,TRBJ2-7,15,NA,TRBD2,TGTGCCAGCACTCGGGGGCGGGGGGGCTTCTACGAGCAGTACTTC,CASTRGRGGFYEQYF
TRBV2,TRBJ1-6,14,many,NA,TGTGCCAGCAGACAGAGCTCCTATAATTCACCCCTCCACTTT,CASRQSSYNSPLHF
TRBV7-2,TRBJ2-5,18,NA,TRBD1,TGTGCCAGCAGCTTAAACAGGGACAGGGAACTGAGGCGTGAGACCCAGTACTTC,CASSLNRDRELRRETQYF
TRBV5-1,TRBJ2-1,13,NA,NA,TGCGCCAGCAGCTTGCCAGCCTACAATGAGCAGTTCTTC,CASSLPAYNEQFF
TRBV2,TRBJ1-1,12,NA,NA,TGTGCCAGCCGGGACAACGCCTTTGAAGCTTTCTTT,CASRDNAFEAFF
TRBV20-1,TRBJ2-1,13,few,TRBD2,TGCAGTGCTAGAGATTTCGAGCGGGGCTGGGAGTTCTTC,CSARDFERGWEFF
TRBV7-9,TRBJ2-4,15,NA,NA,TGTGCCAGCAGCTTGGGGGGCCTAGCCAAAAACATTCAGTACTTC,CASSLGGLAKNIQYF
TRBV27,TRBJ2-1,15,NA,NA,TGTGCCAGCAGAATTGACGGGAGCTCCTACAATGAGCAGTTCTTC,CASRIDGSSYNEQFF
TRBV7-9,TRBJ1-1,12,many,TRBD1,TGTGCCAGCACCCAGGGGGCCGCTGAAGCTTTCTTT,CASTQGAAEAFF
TRBV6-2/TRBV6-3,TRBJ2-4,12,NA,NA,TGTGCCAGCAATACAAGGAGAGACATTCAGTACTTC,CASNTRRDIQYF
TRBV20-1,TRBJ1-2,15,NA,TRBD1,TGCAGTGCTGGGGTCGGACAGGGTTTTTTCTATGGCTACACCTTC,CSAGVGQGFFYGYTF
TRBV7-9,TRBJ2-4,14,many,NA,TGTGCCAGCAGCTTAGGGACTGGACAGCTTCATCTGTACTTC,CASSLGTGQLHLYF
TRBV6-5,TRBJ2-3,14,few,NA,TGTGCCAGCAGCTTAACCCTCGGGGCAGATACGCAGTATTTT,CASSLTLGADTQYF
TRBV29-1,TRBJ1-1,15,NA,NA,TGCAGCGTTGAAGGAACCCCGGGGCTCAACACTGAAGCTTTCTTT,CSVEGTPGLNTEAFF
TRBV7-9,TRBJ2-2,16,NA,NA,TGTGCCAGCAGCCCAGATTGGACTGGGAACACCGGGGAGCTGTTTTTT,CASSPDWTGNTGELFF
TRBV7-8,TRBJ1-5,16,many,TRBD1,TGTGCCAGCAGCTTGTCCGGGACAGGGGGCTATCAGCCCCAGCATTTT,CASSLSGTGGYQPQHF
TRBV6-2/TRBV6-3,TRBJ2-3,12,many,NA,TGTGCCAGCACCGATGACACAGATACGCAGTATTTT,CASTDDTDTQYF
TRBV10-1,TRBJ2-3,16,NA,TRBD2,TGCGCCAGCAGTGAAAGGGAAGCGGGGTCTACAGATACGCAGTATTTT,CASSEREAGSTDTQYF
TRBV28,TRBJ2-1,16,NA,TRBD1,TGTGCCAGCAGTACCCCAAGGGGGCCGGGCTACAATGAGCAGTTCTTC,CASSTPRGPGYNEQFF
TRBV4-1,TRBJ2-2,15,NA,NA,TGCGCCAGCAACCAATCCGAGGGGTACACCGGGGAGCTGTTTTTT,CASNQSEGYTGELFF
TRBV6-5,TRBJ2-7,16,NA,NA,TGTGCCAGCCAAATGAATTGGGGGGACCGCTCCTACGAGCAGTACTTC,CASQMNWGDRSYEQYF
TRBV29-1,TRBJ1-2,11,NA,NA,TGCAGCGTGAAACTCCGGGATGGCTACACCTTC,CSVKLRDGYTF
TRBV27,TRBJ2-1,13,few,NA,TGTGCCAGCAGTTTTAGGCCTTACAATGAGCAGTTCTTC,CASSFRPYNEQFF
TRBV12-3/TRBV12-4,TRBJ2-5,16,few,NA,TGTGCCAGCAGTCGGCAGGGCGCAATAGAGTACGAGACCCAGTACTTC,CASSRQGAIEYETQYF
TRBV7-9,TRBJ1-1,15,many,TRBD1,TGTGCCAGCAGCCACCGACAGGGAGGGAGCACTGAAGCTTTCTTT,CASSHRQGGSTEAFF
TRBV6-5,TRBJ2-5,15,NA,TRBD2,TGTGCCAGCACCCACGGGGGGGGGCCTTGGGAGACCCAGTACTTC,CASTHGGGPWETQYF
TRBV7-9,TRBJ1-6,14,few,NA,TGTGCCAGCAGGTCGGACGACAGGCCATCACCCCTCCACTTT,CASRSDDRPSPLHF
TRBV7-9,TRBJ1-1,14,many,NA,TGTGCCAGCAGCTTATACGGTCGGGGGACTGAAGCTTTCTTT,CASSLYGRGTEAFF
TRBV15,TRBJ1-4,13,many,NA,TGTGCCACCAGCTTTGGTACTAATGAAAAACTGTTTTTT,CATSFGTNEKLFF
TRBV5-6,TRBJ1-4,14,NA,NA,TGTGCCAGCATCTTGTACCGGGAGGATGAAAAACTGTTTTTT,CASILYREDEKLFF
TRBV6-1,TRBJ1-3,17,NA,TRBD1,TGTGCCAGCTCCCCGGGACCGACAGGGAAAAATGGAAACACCATATATTTT,CASSPGPTGKNGNTIYF
TRBV20-1,TRBJ2-1,12,NA,TRBD2,TGCAGTGCTAGTGCGGGGGGCGGAGAGCAGTTCTTC,CSASAGGGEQFF
TRBV12-3/TRBV12-4,TRBJ1-5,14,NA,NA,TGTGCCAGCAGTTCTATTCCTGGAATCGAGCCCCAGCATTTT,CASSSIPGIEPQHF
TRBV19,TRBJ2-1,15,NA,TRBD2,TGTGCCAGTAGTGCCCGCGGGGGGACCTACAATGAGCAGTTCTTC,CASSARGGTYNEQFF
TRBV14,TRBJ2-2,14,few,NA,TGTGCCAGCAGCCAAGATCTTACGACCGGGGAGCTGTTTTTT,CASSQDLTTGELFF
TRBV29-1,TRBJ1-4,15,few,TRBD1,TGCAGCGTTGAAATGGACCGGACAGGTTCTGAAAAACTGTTTTTT,CSVEMDRTGSEKLFF
TRBV7-8,TRBJ2-1,16,many,NA,TGTGCCAGCAGCGCCGACTCCCGACTAGCCTACAATGAGCAGTTCTTC,CASSADSRLAYNEQFF
TRBV20-1,TRBJ1-2,17,NA,TRBD1,TGCAGTGCTAGAACAGAGCTCCTACAGGGGGCTGTCTATGGCTACACCTTC,CSARTELLQGAVYGYTF
TRBV15,TRBJ2-7,13,few,TRBD2,TGTGCCACCAGCGAAAGCGGGGGCCCCGAGCAGTACTTC,CATSESGGPEQYF
TRBV27,TRBJ1-5,15,few,NA,TGTGCCAGCAGTTTATATTGGGGAGGCAATCAGCCCCAGCATTTT,CASSLYWGGNQPQHF
TRBV6-5,TRBJ2-3,21,NA,TRBD2,TGTGCCAGCAGTTACTGGGTCAACCCCCAGACTAGCGGGGCTAGCACAGATACGCAGTATTTT,CASSYWVNPQTSGASTDTQYF
TRBV29-1,TRBJ2-3,12,few,NA,TGCAGCGTTGGAACCCTGGGGGATACGCAGTATTTT,CSVGTLGDTQYF
TRBV9,TRBJ1-2,14,few,NA,TGTGCCAGCAGCTCTCACAGGGTGCGGTATGGCTACACCTTC,CASSSHRVRYGYTF
TRBV6-5,TRBJ1-2,18,NA,NA,TGTGCCAGCAGTTCCCAAATCGGGACAAGCATGTTTTACTATGGCTACACCTTC,CASSSQIGTSMFYYGYTF